This TCR beta chain is from a study of metastatic and nonmetastatic thyroid tumors. Study-level results: The reported finding was significantly higher TCR beta diversity in malignant thyroid tumors relative to benign nodules, in blood and tumor.

This CDR3 has 12 amino acids. V lost 3 bases and J 5 bases, leaving 5 bases between the germline ends. Germline V gives CDR1 MNHNS, CDR2 SASEGT. This clone was picked up a small number of times. Its target is not known. Patients were all untreated before their thyroid surgery. Under the authors' procedure: Between-group CDR3 differences, defined by clinicopathological status, yielded a distant-metastasis classifier for papillary thyroid cancer. TCRdb used MiXCR to call clones anew from the PCR reads. The V and J calls, along with clone size, are taken from TCRdb and not from the paper's own processing. The repertoire consists of 3,000 or so clones, with roughly 26% occurring once and the leading ten covering around 14%.

V is TRBV6-1 and J is TRBJ1-5; D not certain. The sequencing sample was made of tumor tissue. This receptor was taken from a female donor with papillary thyroid cancer or a benign thyroid nodule (not recorded which). Some clones in this sample may be carry-over from other donors' samples. DNA of the CDR3: TGTGCCAGCAGTGACTGGGATCAGCCCCAGCATTTT. Translation: CASSDWDQPQHF.